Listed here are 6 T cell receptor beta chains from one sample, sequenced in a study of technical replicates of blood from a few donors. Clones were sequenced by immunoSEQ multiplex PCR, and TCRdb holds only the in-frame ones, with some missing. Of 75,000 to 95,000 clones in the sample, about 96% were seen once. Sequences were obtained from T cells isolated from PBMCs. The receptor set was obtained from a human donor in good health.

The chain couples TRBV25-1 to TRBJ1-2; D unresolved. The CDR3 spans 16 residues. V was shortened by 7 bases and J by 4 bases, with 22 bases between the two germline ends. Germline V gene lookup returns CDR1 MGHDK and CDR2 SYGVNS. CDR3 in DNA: TGTGCCAGCACCCCGGGAATTGCCCTAATGGGCTATGGCTACACCTTC. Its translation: CASTPGIALMGYGYTF.

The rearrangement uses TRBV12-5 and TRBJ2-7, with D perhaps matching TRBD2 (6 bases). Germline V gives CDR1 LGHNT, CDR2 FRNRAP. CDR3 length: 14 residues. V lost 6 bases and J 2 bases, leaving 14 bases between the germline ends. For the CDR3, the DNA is TGTGCTAGTGGCGGGACTTTCGATACCTACGAGCAGTACTTC. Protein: CASGGTFDTYEQYF.

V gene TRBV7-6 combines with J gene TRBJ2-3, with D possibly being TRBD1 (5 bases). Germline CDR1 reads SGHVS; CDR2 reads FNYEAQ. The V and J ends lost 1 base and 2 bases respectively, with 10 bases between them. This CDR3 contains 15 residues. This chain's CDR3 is CASSLGDRITDTQYF. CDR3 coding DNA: TGTGCCAGCAGCTTAGGTGACAGAATCACAGATACGCAGTATTTT.

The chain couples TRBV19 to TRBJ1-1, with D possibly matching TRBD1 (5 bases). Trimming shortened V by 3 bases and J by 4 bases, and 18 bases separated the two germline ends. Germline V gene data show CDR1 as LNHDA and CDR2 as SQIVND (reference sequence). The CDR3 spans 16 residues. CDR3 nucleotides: TGTGCCAGTAGTATTTCCCGGGGGTCGGTGAGCACTGAAGCTTTCTTT. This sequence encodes CASSISRGSVSTEAFF.

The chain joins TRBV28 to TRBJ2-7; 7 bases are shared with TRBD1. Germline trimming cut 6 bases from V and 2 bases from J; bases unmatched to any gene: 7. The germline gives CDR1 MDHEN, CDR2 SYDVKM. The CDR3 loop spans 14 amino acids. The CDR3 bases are TGTGCCAGCAGCTCCGGGACAGTTACCTACGAGCAGTACTTC. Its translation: CASSSGTVTYEQYF.

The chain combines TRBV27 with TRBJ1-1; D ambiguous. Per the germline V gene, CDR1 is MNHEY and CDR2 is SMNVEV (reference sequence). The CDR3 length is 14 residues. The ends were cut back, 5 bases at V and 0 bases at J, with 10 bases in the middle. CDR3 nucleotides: TGTGCCAGCAGTCCGCCGGGGATGAACACTGAAGCTTTCTTT. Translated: CASSPPGMNTEAFF.